This entry concerns a single T cell receptor beta chain. Its specificity is not known. The data were taken from a study of identical twins. Broader study findings: Carriage of fewer insertions was seen in abundant cord blood beta clonotypes, whereas memory repertoires showed none.

MiXCR, applied by TCRdb to the 5' RACE reads, yields one record per CDR3 protein. Among about 520,000 distinct CDR3 sequences listed, roughly 21% were seen once. The same data also contributed to another study, on T cells expressing NK-cell markers. This second report adds: Of eight sequenced donors, seven were HCMV-seropositive and one HCMV-seronegative.

The source is a woman between 18 and 29 years old in good health. Sequenced: CD4+ T cells sorted from blood.

The CDR3 bases are TGTGCCAGCAGCTTAAGGGACAGGGTTAACGGGGAGCTGTTTTTT. It is translated as CASSLRDRVNGELFF. V usage is TRBV7-8 and J usage is TRBJ2-2, with 9 bases lining up with TRBD1. There are 15 residues in the CDR3. Germline V gene data show CDR1 as SGHVS and CDR2 as FQNEAQ. The V and J ends lost 2 bases and 7 bases, in that order; junction bases with no gene match: 5.